Below, one TCR beta chain is given with its context. Other DNA sequences in the same sample also yield this CDR3. The CDR3 has 14 amino acids. Trimming pared 1 base from V and 5 bases from J, leaving 9 bases between. Germline-derived CDR1 and CDR2 are GTSNPN and SVGIG (reference sequence). The sample originates from a study of blood T cell repertoires in COVID-19. At the level of the study: Samples taken during acute and convalescent COVID-19 were collected in the United States, Italy and Spain.

TCRdb keeps only in-frame clones here, not all; method: immunoSEQ multiplex PCR. The sample records about 280,000 clones, around 89% being singletons. This receptor was obtained from a man between 35 and 55 years old with acute or convalescent COVID-19. The chain joins TRBV30 to TRBJ1-6; D ambiguous. The sample taken for sequencing was peripheral blood. DNA of the CDR3: TGTGCCTGGAGTGGAGGCCATGATAATTCACCCCTCCACTTT. Translating gives CAWSGGHDNSPLHF.